This T cell receptor beta chain was recorded in a study of cytomegalovirus exposure and HLA in healthy donors. It was with 60 Vbeta and 13 Jbeta primers that the PCR ran. Clones were read by immunoSEQ multiplex PCR, and TCRdb kept only the in-frame ones, dropping some. The data show about 90,000 clones, around 64% seen once. Only a few counts were recorded for this clone. V was cut by 6 bases and J by 0 bases, with 17 bases left in between. Germline V gives CDR1 PRHDT, CDR2 FYEKMQ (reference sequence). CDR3 size: 16 residues. Source material: PBMCs. The receptor was isolated from a man in his thirties or forties in good health and CMV-seronegative. This chain joins TRBV13 and TRBJ1-2; D remains unclear. CDR3 loop: CASSSDTGSANYGYTF. Here the CDR3 DNA reads TGTGCCAGCAGTTCAGACACGGGGTCTGCTAACTATGGCTACACCTTC. The entire variable domain, with the rest obtained from reference TRBV13 and TRBJ1-2, is as follows: AAGVIQSPRHLIKEKRETATLKCYPIPRHDTVYWYQQGPGQDPQFLISFYEKMQSDKGSIPDRFSAQQFSDYHSELNMSSLELGDSALYFCASSSDTGSANYGYTFGSGTRLTVV.